One sample yielded the 20 T cell receptor beta chains listed below, sequenced in a study of STAT5B mutations in CD4+ large granular lymphocyte leukemia. This table comes from immunoSEQ multiplex PCR, and its TCRdb copy is limited to in-frame clones, with some not included. The data contain some 33,000 clones, about 74% of them singletons. The source material was CD4+ T cells from blood buffy coats. The receptors originated from a human donor in good health.

This clone was detected once. The chain uses TRBV5-4 and TRBJ2-3; D gene ambiguous. The germline gives CDR1 SGHNT, CDR2 YYREEE (reference sequence). This CDR3 region has 13 residues. Trimming pared 2 bases from V and 1 base from J, leaving 5 bases between. The CDR3 protein is CASSFSGTDTQYF. The CDR3 DNA reads as TGTGCCAGCAGCTTTTCTGGCACAGATACGCAGTATTTT.

The CDR3 nucleotides read TGTGCCAGCAGCTCATCTCTGGACCGATACCCAGATACGCAGTATTTT. Translating gives CASSSSLDRYPDTQYF. The chain carries TRBV9 and TRBJ2-3; no definite D call. V shed 4 bases and J shed 4 bases, with 19 bases lying between them. CDR3 length: 16 amino acids. The germline CDR1 and CDR2 sequences are SGDLS and YYNGEE.

As for this clone: The sample has other DNA sequences that encode this CDR3 too. This chain uses TRBV5-6 with TRBJ2-3, with no clear D. The CDR3 covers 13 residues. In germline, CDR1 is SGHDT, CDR2 YYEEEE. V was shortened by 0 bases and J by 5 bases, with 7 bases between the two germline ends. The DNA of the CDR3 is TGTGCCAGCAGCTTGGGTCCGGGAGATACGCAGTATTTT. Translation: CASSLGPGDTQYF. Using reference TRBV5-6 and TRBJ2-3 for the parts outside the CDR3, the full variable domain is DAGVTQSPTHLIKTRGQQVTLRCSPKSGHDTVSWYQQALGQGPQFIFQYYEEEERQRGNFPDRFSGHQFPNYSSELNVNALLLGDSALYLCASSLGPGDTQYFGPGTRLTVL.

The chain employs TRBV19 and TRBJ2-1; no firm D call. Trimming took 4 bases from V and 0 from J, leaving 10 bases between them. CDR3 length equals 15 residues. The germline CDR1 and CDR2 sequences are LNHDA and SQIVND (reference sequence). In DNA form, the CDR3 reads TGTGCCAGTAGTACGAGGACGGACTCCTACAATGAGCAGTTCTTC. As protein: CASSTRTDSYNEQFF.

This chain links TRBV4-1 with TRBJ2-5, with 7 bases that match TRBD1. Germline V CDR1 and CDR2: MGHRA, YSYEKL. V lost 2 bases to trimming and J lost 5 bases; unmatched junction nucleotides: 5. This CDR3 has 14 amino acids. DNA for the CDR3: TGCGCCAGCAGCCAACTAGGGGGCCCGGAGACCCAGTACTTC. Encoded protein: CASSQLGGPETQYF.

As for this clone: The sample holds other DNA sequences that translate to the same CDR3. The chain has TRBV14 and TRBJ2-5, with D perhaps assigned TRBD1 or TRBD2 (5 bases each). The DNA end is a closer match to TRBJ2-7, so the J assignment may be wrong. The CDR3 runs to 13 residues. Germline lookup yields CDR1 SGHDN and CDR2 FVKESK. The CDR3 loop reads CASSQRGVYEQYF. As DNA, the CDR3 is TGTGCCAGCAGCCAAAGAGGGGTCTACGAGCAGTACTTC.

V gene TRBV5-1 combines with J gene TRBJ2-7; 8 bases map to TRBD1. There are 15 residues in the CDR3. Germline V gives CDR1 SGHRS, CDR2 YFSETQ. V was pared by 2 bases and J by 6 bases, with 10 bases of the junction left unmatched. CDR3 sequence (DNA): TGCGCCAGCAGCTTAAACCCGGACAGGGAAGGCGAGCAGTACTTC. The encoded protein is CASSLNPDREGEQYF.

This clone was detected a few times. The chain uses TRBV5-6 and TRBJ1-2; 7 bases agree with TRBD1. V was pared by 4 bases and J by 5 bases, with 5 bases of the junction left unmatched. The CDR3 loop spans 13 amino acids. Germline V CDR1 and CDR2: SGHDT, YYEEEE. The CDR3 coding sequence is TGTGCCAGCAGCACGGGACAGACGTATGGCTACACCTTC. Translated, it gives CASSTGQTYGYTF.

This sequence joins TRBV5-1 and TRBJ2-3; D may be TRBD2 (5 bases). V was shortened by 1 base and J by 3 bases, with 18 bases between the two germline ends. The CDR3 is made up of 17 amino acids. Germline CDR1 SGHRS, CDR2 YFSETQ. As DNA, the CDR3 is TGCGCCAGCAGCTTGCAGTGGCGGGCCCAAGGTACAGATACGCAGTATTTT. Its protein is CASSLQWRAQGTDTQYF.

The chain carries TRBV2 and TRBJ1-2, with 8 bases matching TRBD1. J gave up 8 bases and V 0 bases, and 11 bases lay outside the gene matches. The CDR3 has 16 residues. Germline V lookup: CDR1 SNHLY, CDR2 FYNNEI. The CDR3 DNA sequence: TGTGCCAGCAGTGAAGCAAATAAGTCAGGGGGCTGGGGCTACACCTTC. It translates to CASSEANKSGGWGYTF.

The V gene is TRBV19, the J gene TRBJ2-3; 8 bases map to TRBD1. V lost 6 bases to trimming and J lost 3 bases; unmatched junction nucleotides: 8. The germline CDR1 and CDR2 sequences are LNHDA and SQIVND (reference sequence). This CDR3 has 15 residues. CDR3 sequence (DNA): TGTGCCAGTAGCCGCCCCGGACAGGGAACAGATACGCAGTATTTT. Amino acid sequence: CASSRPGQGTDTQYF.

This chain connects TRBV4-3 to TRBJ2-1, with D maybe TRBD1 (6 bases). V was cut by 4 bases and J by 7 bases, with 17 bases left in between. Looked up from germline, CDR1 is LGHNA and CDR2 is YSLEER. The CDR3 consists of 15 residues. The CDR3 coding sequence is TGCGCCAGCAGCCTACAGACAGGAGCCGATAATGAGCAGTTCTTC. Its protein product is CASSLQTGADNEQFF.

V and J are TRBV30 and TRBJ1-4; a weak D match, TRBD1 (6 bases). Looked up from germline, CDR1 is GTSNPN and CDR2 is SVGIG (reference sequence). This CDR3 comprises 13 residues. V was clipped by 2 bases and J by 8 bases, with 12 bases between them. This CDR3 is CAWSFTQGEKLFF. CDR3 in DNA: TGTGCCTGGAGTTTTACTCAGGGGGAAAAACTGTTTTTT.

The chain has TRBV7-7 and TRBJ2-3; TRBD1 matches 12 bases. CDR3 size: 18 residues. After removal of 10 bases from V and 0 bases from J, the junction contained 14 bases not matched to a gene. Per the germline V gene, CDR1 is SSHAT and CDR2 is FNYEAQ (reference sequence). The CDR3, as DNA: TGTGCCACCACAACCGGGACAGGGGGCCTCGCTAGCACAGATACGCAGTATTTT. Translated: CATTTGTGGLASTDTQYF.

V usage is TRBV20-1 and J usage is TRBJ2-1; D call uncertain. CDR1 and CDR2 (germline): DFQATT, SNEGSKA (reference sequence). CDR3 length: 11 residues. The V and J ends lost 3 bases and 7 bases respectively, with 7 bases between them. CDR3 residues: CSASAENEQFF. For the CDR3, the DNA is TGCAGTGCTAGTGCTGAGAATGAGCAGTTCTTC.

This clone was detected only a few times. V usage is TRBV5-1 and J usage is TRBJ1-5, with 7 bases identical to TRBD1. The CDR3 is 15 residues long. The trim removed 2 bases at V and 0 bases at J, leaving 2 bases unmatched. Germline-derived CDR1 and CDR2 are SGHRS and YFSETQ. The CDR3 coding sequence is TGCGCCAGCAGCTTAGGGACAGATAGCAATCAGCCCCAGCATTTT. Translated: CASSLGTDSNQPQHF.

V usage is TRBV9 and J usage is TRBJ2-3; TRBD1 agrees at 9 bases. Looked up from germline, CDR1 is SGDLS and CDR2 is YYNGEE. CDR3 size: 17 residues. V dropped 0 bases and J dropped 3; count of bases not matched to a gene: 8. The CDR3 coding sequence is TGTGCCAGCAGCGTAGAGGGGGACAGGGTTTCAACAGATACGCAGTATTTT. It yields the protein CASSVEGDRVSTDTQYF.

CDR3 DNA: TGTGCCAGCAGCTCGACAGACACCGGGGAGCTGTTTTTT. Amino acids: CASSSTDTGELFF. The chain carries TRBV7-3 and TRBJ2-2, with D perhaps matching TRBD1 (5 bases). V lost 4 bases and J 3 bases, leaving 6 bases between the germline ends. This CDR3 contains 13 residues. Looked up from germline, CDR1 is SGHTA and CDR2 is FQGTGA.

The V gene is TRBV9, the J gene TRBJ1-1; perhaps TRBD1 as D (6 bases). Between the trimmed V and J ends, which lost 0 bases and 1 base, there was a span of 13 bases. Looked up from germline, CDR1 is SGDLS and CDR2 is YYNGEE. The CDR3 length is 16 residues. The CDR3 is CASSVGLDSENTEAFF. The CDR3 DNA is TGTGCCAGCAGCGTAGGTCTGGACAGCGAGAACACTGAAGCTTTCTTT.

The J gene is TRBJ2-5, the V gene TRBV15, with D tentatively TRBD2 (6 bases). V was cut by 5 bases and J by 1 base, with 14 bases left in between. The length of the CDR3 is 15 residues. Germline-derived CDR1 and CDR2 are LNHNV and YYDKDF (reference sequence). The chain's CDR3 is CATSSRGGSQETQYF. Here the CDR3 DNA reads TGTGCCACCAGCTCGAGAGGAGGGTCCCAAGAGACCCAGTACTTC.